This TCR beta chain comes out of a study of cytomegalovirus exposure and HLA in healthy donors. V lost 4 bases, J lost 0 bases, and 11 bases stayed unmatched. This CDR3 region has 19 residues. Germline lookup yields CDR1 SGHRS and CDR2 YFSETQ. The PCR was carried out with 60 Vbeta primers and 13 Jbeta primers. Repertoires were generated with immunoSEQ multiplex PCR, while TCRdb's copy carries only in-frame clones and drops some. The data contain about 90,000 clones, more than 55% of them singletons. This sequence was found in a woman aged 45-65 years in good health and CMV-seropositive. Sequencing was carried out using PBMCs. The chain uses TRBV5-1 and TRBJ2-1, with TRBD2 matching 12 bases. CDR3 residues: CASSPRLAGDLSSYNEQFF. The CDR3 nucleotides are TGCGCCAGCAGCCCCAGACTAGCGGGGGATCTAAGCTCCTACAATGAGCAGTTCTTC.